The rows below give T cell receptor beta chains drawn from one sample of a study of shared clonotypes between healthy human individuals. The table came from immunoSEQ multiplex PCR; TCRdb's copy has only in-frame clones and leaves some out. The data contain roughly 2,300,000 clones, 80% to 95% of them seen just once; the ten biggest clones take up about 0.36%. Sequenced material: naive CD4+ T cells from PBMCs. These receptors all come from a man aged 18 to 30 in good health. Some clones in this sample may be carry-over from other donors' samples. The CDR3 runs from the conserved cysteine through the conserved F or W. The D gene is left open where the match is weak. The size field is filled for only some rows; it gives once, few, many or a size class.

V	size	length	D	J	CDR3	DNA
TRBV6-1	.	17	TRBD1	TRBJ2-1	CASSEPRDRARRNEQFF	TGTGCCAGCAGTGAGCCCCGGGACAGGGCCCGGAGGAATGAGCAGTTCTTC
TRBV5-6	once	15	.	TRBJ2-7	CASSLGTGRQVEQYF	TGTGCCAGCAGCTTGGGGACGGGTCGGCAGGTTGAGCAGTACTTC
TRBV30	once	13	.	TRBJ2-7	CAWSQRSSYEQYF	TGTGCCTGGAGTCAACGGAGCTCCTACGAGCAGTACTTC
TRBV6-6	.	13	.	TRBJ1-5	CASSDSYNQPQHF	TGTGCCAGCAGTGACAGTTACAATCAGCCCCAGCATTTT
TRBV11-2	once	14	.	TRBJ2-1	CASSWTSGINEQFF	TGTGCCAGCAGCTGGACCTCAGGTATCAACGAGCAGTTCTTC
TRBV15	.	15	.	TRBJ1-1	CATSRGTGGSTEAFF	TGTGCCACCAGCAGAGGTACGGGGGGGTCCACTGAAGCTTTCTTT
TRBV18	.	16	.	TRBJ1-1	CASSPQRIGENTEAFF	TGTGCCAGCTCACCGCAGCGGATTGGGGAAAACACTGAAGCTTTCTTT
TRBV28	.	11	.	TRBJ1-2	CASSTHEGYTF	TGTGCCAGCAGTACCCATGAGGGCTACACCTTC
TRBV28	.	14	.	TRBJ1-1	CASSFGSRNTEAFF	TGTGCCAGCAGTTTCGGCAGTAGGAACACTGAAGCTTTCTTT
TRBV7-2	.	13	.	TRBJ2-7	CASSQDRTYEQYF	TGTGCCAGCAGCCAGGACAGAACCTACGAGCAGTACTTC
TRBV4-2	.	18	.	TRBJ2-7	CASSQGPFQGTSEDEQYF	TGTGCCAGCAGCCAAGGGCCCTTCCAGGGGACGTCAGAGGACGAGCAGTACTTC
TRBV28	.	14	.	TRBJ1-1	CASRLPQARLEAFF	TGTGCCAGCAGACTTCCCCAGGCGAGGTTAGAAGCTTTCTTT
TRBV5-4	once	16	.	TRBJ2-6	CASSHISPSGANVLTF	TGTGCCAGCAGCCACATATCTCCTTCTGGGGCCAACGTCCTGACTTTC
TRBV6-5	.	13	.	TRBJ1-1	CASRALIGRWAFF	TGTGCCAGCAGAGCCCTGATCGGACGGTGGGCTTTCTTT
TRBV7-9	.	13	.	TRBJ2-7	CASSPREAYEQYF	TGTGCCAGCAGCCCAAGGGAAGCCTACGAGCAGTACTTC
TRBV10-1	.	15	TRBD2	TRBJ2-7	CASSDLQREADEQYF	TGCGCCAGCAGTGATTTGCAGCGGGAAGCCGACGAGCAGTACTTC
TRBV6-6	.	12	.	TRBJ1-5	CASSRRFPLQHF	TGTGCCAGCAGCCGACGTTTCCCGCTCCAGCATTTT
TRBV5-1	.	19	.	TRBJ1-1	CASSPDGAGRLLGNTEAFF	TGCGCCAGCAGCCCCGACGGGGCAGGGAGGCTTCTTGGGAACACTGAAGCTTTCTTT
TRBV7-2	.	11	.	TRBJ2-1	CGSGSYNEQFF	TGTGGTTCGGGGAGCTACAATGAGCAGTTCTTC
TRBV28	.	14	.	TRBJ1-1	CASSGPAQNTEAFF	TGTGCCAGCAGTGGGCCAGCCCAGAACACTGAAGCTTTCTTT
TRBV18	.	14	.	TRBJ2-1	CASSPPNSYNEQFF	TGTGCCAGCTCACCACCTAATTCCTACAATGAGCAGTTCTTC
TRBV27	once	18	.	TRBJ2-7	CASSLSRGTGLQPYEQYF	TGTGCCAGCAGTTTATCGAGGGGTACGGGACTCCAACCCTACGAGCAGTACTTC